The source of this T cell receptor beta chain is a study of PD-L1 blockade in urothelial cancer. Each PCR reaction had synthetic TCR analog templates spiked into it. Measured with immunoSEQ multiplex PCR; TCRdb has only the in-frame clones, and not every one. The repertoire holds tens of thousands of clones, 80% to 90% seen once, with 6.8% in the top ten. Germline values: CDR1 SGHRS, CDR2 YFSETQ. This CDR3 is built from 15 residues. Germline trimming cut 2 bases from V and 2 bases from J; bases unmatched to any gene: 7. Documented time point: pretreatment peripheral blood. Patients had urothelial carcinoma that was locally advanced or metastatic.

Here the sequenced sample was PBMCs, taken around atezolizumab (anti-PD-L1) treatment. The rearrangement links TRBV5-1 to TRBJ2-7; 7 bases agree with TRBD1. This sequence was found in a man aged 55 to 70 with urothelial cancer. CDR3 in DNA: TGCGCCAGCAGCTTCCGGGACAGTCTTACCTACGAGCAGTACTTC. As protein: CASSFRDSLTYEQYF.